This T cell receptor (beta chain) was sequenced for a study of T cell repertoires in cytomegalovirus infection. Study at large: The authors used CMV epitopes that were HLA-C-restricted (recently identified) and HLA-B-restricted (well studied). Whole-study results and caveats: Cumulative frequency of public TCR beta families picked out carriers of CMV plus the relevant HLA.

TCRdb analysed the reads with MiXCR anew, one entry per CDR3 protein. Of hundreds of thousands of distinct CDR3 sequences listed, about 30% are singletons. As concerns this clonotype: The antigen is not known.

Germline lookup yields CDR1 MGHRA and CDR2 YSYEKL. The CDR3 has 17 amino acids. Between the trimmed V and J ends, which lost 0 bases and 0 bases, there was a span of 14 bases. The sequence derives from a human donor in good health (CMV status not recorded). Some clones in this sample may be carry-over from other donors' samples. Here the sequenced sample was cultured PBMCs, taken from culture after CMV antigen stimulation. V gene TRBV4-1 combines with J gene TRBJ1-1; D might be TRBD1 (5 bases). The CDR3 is CASSQDRVLVVNTEAFF. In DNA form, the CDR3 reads TGCGCCAGCAGCCAAGACAGGGTTCTCGTTGTGAACACTGAAGCTTTCTTT.